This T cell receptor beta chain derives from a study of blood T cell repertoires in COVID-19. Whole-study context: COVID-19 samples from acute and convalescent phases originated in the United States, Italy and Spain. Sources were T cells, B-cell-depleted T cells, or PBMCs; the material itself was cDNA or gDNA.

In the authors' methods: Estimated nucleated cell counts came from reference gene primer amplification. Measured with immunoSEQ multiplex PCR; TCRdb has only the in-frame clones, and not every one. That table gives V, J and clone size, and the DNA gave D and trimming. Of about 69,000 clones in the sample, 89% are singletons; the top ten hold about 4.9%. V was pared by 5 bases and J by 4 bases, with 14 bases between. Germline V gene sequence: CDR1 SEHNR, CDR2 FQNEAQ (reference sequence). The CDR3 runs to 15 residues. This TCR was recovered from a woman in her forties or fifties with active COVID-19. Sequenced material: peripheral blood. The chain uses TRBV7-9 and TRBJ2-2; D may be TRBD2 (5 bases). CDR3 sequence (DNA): TGTGCCAGCAGCCAGCACCAGGCGGGCACCGGGGAGCTGTTTTTT. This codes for CASSQHQAGTGELFF.